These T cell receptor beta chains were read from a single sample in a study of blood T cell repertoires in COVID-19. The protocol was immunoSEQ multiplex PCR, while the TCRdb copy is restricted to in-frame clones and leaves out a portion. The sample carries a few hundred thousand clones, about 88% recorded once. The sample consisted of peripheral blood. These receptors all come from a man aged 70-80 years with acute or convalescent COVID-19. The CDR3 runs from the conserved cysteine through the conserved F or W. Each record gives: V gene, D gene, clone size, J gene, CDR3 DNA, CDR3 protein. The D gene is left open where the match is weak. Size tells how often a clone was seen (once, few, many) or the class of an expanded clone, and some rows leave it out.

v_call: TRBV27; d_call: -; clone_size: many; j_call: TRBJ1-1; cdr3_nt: TGTGCCAGCAGTATCACACGGAACACTGAAGCTTTCTTT; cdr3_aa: CASSITRNTEAFF
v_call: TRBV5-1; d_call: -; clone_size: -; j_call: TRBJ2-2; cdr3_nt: TGCGCCAGCAATCCCAGGGCGGCCGGGGAGCTGTTTTTT; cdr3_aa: CASNPRAAGELFF
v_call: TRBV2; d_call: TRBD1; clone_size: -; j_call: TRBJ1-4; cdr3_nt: TGTGCCAGCAGTGAGCAGGGGGCGCGGGAAAAACTGTTTTTT; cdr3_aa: CASSEQGAREKLFF
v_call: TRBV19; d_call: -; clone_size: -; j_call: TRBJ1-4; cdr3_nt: TGTGCCAGTAAGCAGGGAAGGGTTGACGAAAAACTGTTTTTT; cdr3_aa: CASKQGRVDEKLFF
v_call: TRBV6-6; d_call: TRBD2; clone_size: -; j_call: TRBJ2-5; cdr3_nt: TGTGCCAGCAGTCCCGGACTAGCGGGAGGACTAGAGACCCAGTACTTC; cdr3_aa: CASSPGLAGGLETQYF
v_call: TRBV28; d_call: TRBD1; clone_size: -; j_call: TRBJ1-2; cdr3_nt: TGTGCCAGCAGTTCGGGACAGGGTGTGGGTGGCTACACCTTC; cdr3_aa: CASSSGQGVGGYTF
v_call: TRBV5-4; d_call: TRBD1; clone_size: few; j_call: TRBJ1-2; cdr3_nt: TGTGCCAGCAGCGGAGGACAGGTCATAAACTATGGCTACACCTTC; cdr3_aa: CASSGGQVINYGYTF
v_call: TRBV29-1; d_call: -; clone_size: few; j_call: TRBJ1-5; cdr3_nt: TGCAGCGTTGCCCTCGGGGGAGAACAGCCCCAGCATTTT; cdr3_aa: CSVALGGEQPQHF
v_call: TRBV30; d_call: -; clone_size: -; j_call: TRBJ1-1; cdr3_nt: TGTGCCTGGGCGAGGGGGGGAGAGACTGAAGCTTTCTTT; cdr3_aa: CAWARGGETEAFF
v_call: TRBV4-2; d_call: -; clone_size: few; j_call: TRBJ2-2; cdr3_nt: TGTGCCAGCAGCCAAGTCCTCGGGTCCAACACCGGGGAGCTGTTTTTT; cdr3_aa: CASSQVLGSNTGELFF
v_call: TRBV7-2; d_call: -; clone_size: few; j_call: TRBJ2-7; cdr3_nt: TGTGCCAGCAGCTTAGCCAACCACCGGACAGAAACCTTC; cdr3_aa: CASSLANHRTETF
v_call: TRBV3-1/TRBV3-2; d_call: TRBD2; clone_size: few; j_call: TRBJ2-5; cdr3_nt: TGTGCCAGCAGCCGTGCAGCGGGACCTAACCAAGAGACCCAGTACTTC; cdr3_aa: CASSRAAGPNQETQYF
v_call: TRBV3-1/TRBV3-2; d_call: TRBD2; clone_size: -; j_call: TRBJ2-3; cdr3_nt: TGTGCCAGCAGCCAAGGGGGGCGGGAGGTCTCAGATACGCAGTATTTT; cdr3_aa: CASSQGGREVSDTQYF
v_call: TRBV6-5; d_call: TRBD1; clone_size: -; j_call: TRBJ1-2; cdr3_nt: TGTGCCAGCAGAGGGACAGTTGCGGACTATGGCTACACCTTC; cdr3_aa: CASRGTVADYGYTF
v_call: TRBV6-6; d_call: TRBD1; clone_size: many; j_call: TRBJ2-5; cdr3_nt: TGTGCCAGCAGTACCACCGGGACAGGGCGGGAGACCCAGTACTTC; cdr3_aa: CASSTTGTGRETQYF
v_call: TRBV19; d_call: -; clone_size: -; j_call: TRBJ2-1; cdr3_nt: TGTGCCAGTAGTATAGGTTCAAACAATGAGCAGTTCTTC; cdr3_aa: CASSIGSNNEQFF
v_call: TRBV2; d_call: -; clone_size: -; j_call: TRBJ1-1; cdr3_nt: TGTGCAAGCAGGCTCCAGGGGAGACTAACTGAAGCTTTCTTT; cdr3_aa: CASRLQGRLTEAFF
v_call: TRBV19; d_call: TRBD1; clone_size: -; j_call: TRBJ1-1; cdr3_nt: TGTGCCAGCAGGCTGGACTACAGGGGGTCAGCTGAAGCTTTCTTT; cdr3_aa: CASRLDYRGSAEAFF
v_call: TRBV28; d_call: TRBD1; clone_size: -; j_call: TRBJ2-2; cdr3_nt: TGTGCCAGCAGTTCGGGACAGGGGGTGGGGACCGGGGAGCTGTTTTTT; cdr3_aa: CASSSGQGVGTGELFF
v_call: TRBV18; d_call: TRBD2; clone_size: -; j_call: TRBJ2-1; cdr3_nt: TGTGCCAGCTCCTCATCCAGCGGGAGCTCCTACAATGAGCAGTTCTTC; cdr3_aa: CASSSSSGSSYNEQFF
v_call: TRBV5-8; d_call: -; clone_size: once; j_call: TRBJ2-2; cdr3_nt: TGTGCCAGCAGCTCGAGCTACACCGGGGAGCTGTTTTTT; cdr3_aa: CASSSSYTGELFF
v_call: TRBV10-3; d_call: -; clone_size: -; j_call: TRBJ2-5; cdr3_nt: TGTGCCATCAGTGGCTCGGCGGGACTGGAGACCCAGTACTTC; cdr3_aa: CAISGSAGLETQYF
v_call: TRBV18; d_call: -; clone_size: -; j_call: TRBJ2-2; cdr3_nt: TGTGCCAGCTCACCATTCCCGGGACAGAACACCGGGGAGCTGTTTTTT; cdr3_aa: CASSPFPGQNTGELFF
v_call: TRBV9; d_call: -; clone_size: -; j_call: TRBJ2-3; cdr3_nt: TGTGCCAGCAGCGTCAAGGGGGTCACAGATACGCAGTATTTT; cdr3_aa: CASSVKGVTDTQYF
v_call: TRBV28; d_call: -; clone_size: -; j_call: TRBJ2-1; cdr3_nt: TGTGCCAGCAGCTTTCTTTCCAGTCAGCAGTTCTTC; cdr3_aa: CASSFLSSQQFF
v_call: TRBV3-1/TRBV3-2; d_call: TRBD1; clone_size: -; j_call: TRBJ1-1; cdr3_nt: TGTGCCAGCAGCCAAAGACCCTCTGGCAGGGGGGTCGGGGGGGGAGCTTTCTTT; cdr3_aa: CASSQRPSGRGVGGGAFF
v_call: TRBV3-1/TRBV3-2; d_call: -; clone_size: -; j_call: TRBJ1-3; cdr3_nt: TGTGCCAGCAGCCAAGTCGGGGTTGGGTATTACTCTGGAAACACCATATATTTT; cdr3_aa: CASSQVGVGYYSGNTIYF